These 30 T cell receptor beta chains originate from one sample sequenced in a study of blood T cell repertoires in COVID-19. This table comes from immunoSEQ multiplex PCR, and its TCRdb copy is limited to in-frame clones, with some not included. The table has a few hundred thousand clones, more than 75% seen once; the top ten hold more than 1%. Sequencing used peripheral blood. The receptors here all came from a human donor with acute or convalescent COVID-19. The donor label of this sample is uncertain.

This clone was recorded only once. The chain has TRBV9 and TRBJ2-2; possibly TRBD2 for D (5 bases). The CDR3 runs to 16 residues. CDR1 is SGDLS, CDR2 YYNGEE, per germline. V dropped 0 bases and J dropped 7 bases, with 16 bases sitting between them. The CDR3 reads CASSVAPSLPDGELFF. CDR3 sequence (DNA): TGTGCCAGCAGCGTAGCCCCTAGCCTGCCCGACGGGGAGCTGTTTTTT.

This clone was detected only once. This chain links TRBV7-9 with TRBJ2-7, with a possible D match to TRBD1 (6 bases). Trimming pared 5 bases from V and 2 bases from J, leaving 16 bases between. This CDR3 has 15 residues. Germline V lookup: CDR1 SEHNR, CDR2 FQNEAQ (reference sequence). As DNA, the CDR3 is TGTGCCAGCAGCCCTCGGGACATCCCCCCCTACGAGCAGTACTTC. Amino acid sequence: CASSPRDIPPYEQYF.

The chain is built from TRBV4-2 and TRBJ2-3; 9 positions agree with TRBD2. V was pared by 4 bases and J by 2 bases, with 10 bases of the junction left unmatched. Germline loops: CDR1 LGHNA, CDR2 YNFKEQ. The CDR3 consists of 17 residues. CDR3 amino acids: CASSLNTAGGPTDTQYF. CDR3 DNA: TGTGCCAGCAGCCTCAACACAGCGGGGGGACCCACAGATACGCAGTATTTT.

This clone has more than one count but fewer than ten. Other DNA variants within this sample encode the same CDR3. CDR3 residues: CASSIATYSNQPQHF. As DNA, the CDR3 is TGTGCCAGTAGTATTGCAACCTATAGCAATCAGCCCCAGCATTTT. The genes are TRBV19 and TRBJ1-5, with D uncertain. The germline V gene has CDR1 LNHDA and CDR2 SQIVND (reference sequence). Between the trimmed V and J ends, which lost 3 bases and 0 bases, there was a span of 9 bases. The CDR3 has 15 amino acids.

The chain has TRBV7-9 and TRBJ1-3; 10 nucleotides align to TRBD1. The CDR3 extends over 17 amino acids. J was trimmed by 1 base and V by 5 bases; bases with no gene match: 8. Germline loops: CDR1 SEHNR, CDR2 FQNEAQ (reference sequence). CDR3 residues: CASSPAGQGYSGNTIYF. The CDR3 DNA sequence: TGTGCCAGCAGCCCGGCGGGACAGGGGTATTCTGGAAACACCATATATTTT.

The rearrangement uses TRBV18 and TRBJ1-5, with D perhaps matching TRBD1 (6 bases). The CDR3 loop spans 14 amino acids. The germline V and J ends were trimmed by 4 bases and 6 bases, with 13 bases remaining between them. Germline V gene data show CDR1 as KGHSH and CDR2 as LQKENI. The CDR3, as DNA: TGTGCCAGCTCACTAACAGGGTCTCCTCAGCCCCAGCATTTT. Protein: CASSLTGSPQPQHF.

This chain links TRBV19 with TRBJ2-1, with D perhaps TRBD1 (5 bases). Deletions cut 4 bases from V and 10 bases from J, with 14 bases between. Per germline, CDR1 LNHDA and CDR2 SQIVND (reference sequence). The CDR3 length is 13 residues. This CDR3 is CASSKPRGAEQFF. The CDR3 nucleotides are TGTGCCAGTAGTAAACCTAGGGGCGCCGAGCAGTTCTTC.

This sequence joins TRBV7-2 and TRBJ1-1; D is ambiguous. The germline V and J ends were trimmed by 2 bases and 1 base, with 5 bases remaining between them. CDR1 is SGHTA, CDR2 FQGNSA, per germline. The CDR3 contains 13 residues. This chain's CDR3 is CASSLQWNTEAFF. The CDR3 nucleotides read TGTGCCAGCAGCTTACAGTGGAACACTGAAGCTTTCTTT.

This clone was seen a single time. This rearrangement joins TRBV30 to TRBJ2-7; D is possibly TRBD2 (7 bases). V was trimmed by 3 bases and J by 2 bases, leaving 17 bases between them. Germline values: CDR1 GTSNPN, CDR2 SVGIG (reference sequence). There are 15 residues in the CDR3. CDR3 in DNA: TGTGCCTGGAGGGGGAGGGGGACGGTACCCTACGAGCAGTACTTC. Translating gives CAWRGRGTVPYEQYF.

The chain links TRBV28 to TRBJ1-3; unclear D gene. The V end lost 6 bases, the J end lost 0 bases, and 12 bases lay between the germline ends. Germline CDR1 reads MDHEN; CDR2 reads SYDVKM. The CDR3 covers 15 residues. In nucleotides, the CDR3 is TGTGCCAGCAGGAAAGGGAGCAACTCTGGAAACACCATATATTTT. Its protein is CASRKGSNSGNTIYF. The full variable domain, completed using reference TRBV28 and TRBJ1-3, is DVKVTQSSRYLVKRTGEKVFLECVQDMDHENMFWYRQDPGLGLRLIYFSYDVKMKEKGDIPEGYSVSREKKERFSLILESASTNQTSMYLCASRKGSNSGNTIYFGEGSWLTVV.

CDR3 in DNA: TGTGCCAGCAGCCCCAGCGATCTCTTTACCTCCTCCTATAATTCACCCCTCCACTTT. Protein product: CASSPSDLFTSSYNSPLHF. This rearrangement joins TRBV14 to TRBJ1-6, with D hard to call. The CDR3 consists of 19 residues. Germline V gene lookup returns CDR1 SGHDN and CDR2 FVKESK. V was cut by 4 bases and J by 0 bases, with 19 bases left in between.

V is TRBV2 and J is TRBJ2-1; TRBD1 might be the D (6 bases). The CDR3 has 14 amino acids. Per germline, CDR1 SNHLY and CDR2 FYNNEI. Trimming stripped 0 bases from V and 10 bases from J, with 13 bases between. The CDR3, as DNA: TGTGCCAGCAGTGAAGCGCGAGGGGGAGAGGAGCAGTTCTTC. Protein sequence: CASSEARGGEEQFF.

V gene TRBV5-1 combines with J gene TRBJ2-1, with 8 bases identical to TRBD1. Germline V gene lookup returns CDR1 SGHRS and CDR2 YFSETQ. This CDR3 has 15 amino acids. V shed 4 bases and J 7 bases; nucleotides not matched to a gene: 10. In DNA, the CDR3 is TGCGCCAGCAGCCTCGGGGCCCAGGGGGCGAATGAGCAGTTCTTC. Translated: CASSLGAQGANEQFF.

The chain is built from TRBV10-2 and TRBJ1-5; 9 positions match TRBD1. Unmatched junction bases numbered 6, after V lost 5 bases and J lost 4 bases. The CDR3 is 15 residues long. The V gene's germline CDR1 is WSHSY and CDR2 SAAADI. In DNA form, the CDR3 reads TGCGCCAGCAGTAGTACCGGACAGGGGAATCAGCCCCAGCATTTT. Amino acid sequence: CASSSTGQGNQPQHF.

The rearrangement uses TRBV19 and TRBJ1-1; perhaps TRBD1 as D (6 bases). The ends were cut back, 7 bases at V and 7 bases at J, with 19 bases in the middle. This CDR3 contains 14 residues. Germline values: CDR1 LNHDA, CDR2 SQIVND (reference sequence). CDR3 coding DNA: TGTGCCAGTACCCCCGGGGGGGCGATTTTTGAAGCTTTCTTT. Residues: CASTPGGAIFEAFF.

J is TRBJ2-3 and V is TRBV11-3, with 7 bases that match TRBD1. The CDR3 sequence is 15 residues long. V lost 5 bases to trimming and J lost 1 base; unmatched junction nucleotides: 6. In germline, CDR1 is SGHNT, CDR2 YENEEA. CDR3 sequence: CASSRGQLGTDTQYF. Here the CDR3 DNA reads TGTGCCAGCAGCCGGGGACAGTTAGGCACAGATACGCAGTATTTT.

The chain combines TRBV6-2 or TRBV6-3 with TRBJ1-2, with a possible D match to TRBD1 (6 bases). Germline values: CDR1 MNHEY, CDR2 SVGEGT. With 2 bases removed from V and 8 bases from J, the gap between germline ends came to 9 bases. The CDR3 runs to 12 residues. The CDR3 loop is CASSYQGYGYTF. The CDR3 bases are TGTGCCAGCAGTTACCAGGGGTACGGCTACACCTTC.

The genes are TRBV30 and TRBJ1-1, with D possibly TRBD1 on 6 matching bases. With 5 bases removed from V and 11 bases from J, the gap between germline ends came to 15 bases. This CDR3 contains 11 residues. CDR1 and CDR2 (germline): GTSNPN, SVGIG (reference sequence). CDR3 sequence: CAWATGTKAFF. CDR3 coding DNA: TGTGCCTGGGCCACCGGGACAAAGGCTTTCTTT.

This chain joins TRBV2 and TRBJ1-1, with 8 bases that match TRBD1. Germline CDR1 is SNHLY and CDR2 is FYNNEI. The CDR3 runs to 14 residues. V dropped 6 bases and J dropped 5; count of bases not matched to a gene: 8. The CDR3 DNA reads TGTGCCAGCAGCGGACAGGGAGTGGGGACTGAAGCTTTCTTT. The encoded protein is CASSGQGVGTEAFF.

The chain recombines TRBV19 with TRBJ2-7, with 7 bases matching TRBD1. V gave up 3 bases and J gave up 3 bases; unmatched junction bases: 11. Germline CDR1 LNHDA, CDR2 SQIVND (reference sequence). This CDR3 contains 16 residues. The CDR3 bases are TGTGCCAGTAGTATTTCCCCCACAGGGGCCCTCTACGAGCAGTACTTC. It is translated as CASSISPTGALYEQYF. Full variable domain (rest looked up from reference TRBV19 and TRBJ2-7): DGGITQSPKYLFRKEGQNVTLSCEQNLNHDAMYWYRQDPGQGLRLIYYSQIVNDFQKGDIAEGYSVSREKKESFPLTVTSAQKNPTAFYLCASSISPTGALYEQYFGPGTRLTVT.

This CDR3 reads CASSFIRVGAFF. In nucleotides, the CDR3 is TGTGCCAGCAGTTTCATCAGGGTTGGAGCTTTCTTT. The V and J genes are TRBV12-3 or TRBV12-4 and TRBJ1-1, with D perhaps matching TRBD1 (5 bases). V dropped 3 bases and J dropped 10 bases, with 12 bases sitting between them. The CDR3 spans 12 residues.

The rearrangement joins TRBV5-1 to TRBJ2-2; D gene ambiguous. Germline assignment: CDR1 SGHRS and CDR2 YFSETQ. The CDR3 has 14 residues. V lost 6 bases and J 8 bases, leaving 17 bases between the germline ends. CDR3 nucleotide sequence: TGCGCCAGCACTTTAGCCATCCCTGCAGGGGAGCTGTTTTTT. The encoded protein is CASTLAIPAGELFF.

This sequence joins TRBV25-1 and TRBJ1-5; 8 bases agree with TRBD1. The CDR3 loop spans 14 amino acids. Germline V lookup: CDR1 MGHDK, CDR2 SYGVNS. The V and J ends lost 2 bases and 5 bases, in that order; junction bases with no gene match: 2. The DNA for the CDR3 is TGTGCCAGCAGTGAAGGGACAGGTTATCAGCCCCAGCATTTT. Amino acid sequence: CASSEGTGYQPQHF.

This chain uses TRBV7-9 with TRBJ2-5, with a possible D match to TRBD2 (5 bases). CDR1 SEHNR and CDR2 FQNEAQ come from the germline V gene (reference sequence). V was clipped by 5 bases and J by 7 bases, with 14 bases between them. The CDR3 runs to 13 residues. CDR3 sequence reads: CASSGEERGTQYF. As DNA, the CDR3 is TGTGCCAGCAGCGGGGAAGAACGGGGGACCCAGTACTTC.

In DNA form, the CDR3 reads TGCGCCAGCAGTCCCGGGACTTCCCATCCGATTCAGCCCCAGCATTTT. Protein: CASSPGTSHPIQPQHF. The chain couples TRBV5-1 to TRBJ1-5; a possible D gene is TRBD1 (5 bases). Germline V gives CDR1 SGHRS, CDR2 YFSETQ. This CDR3 is 16 amino acids long. V lost 5 bases to trimming and J lost 6 bases, with 21 bases between them. The full variable domain, rest sourced from reference TRBV5-1 and TRBJ1-5, is KAGVTQTPRYLIKTRGQQVTLSCSPISGHRSVSWYQQTPGQGLQFLFEYFSETQRNKGNFPGRFSGRQFSNSRSEMNVSTLELGDSALYLCASSPGTSHPIQPQHFGDGTRLSIL.

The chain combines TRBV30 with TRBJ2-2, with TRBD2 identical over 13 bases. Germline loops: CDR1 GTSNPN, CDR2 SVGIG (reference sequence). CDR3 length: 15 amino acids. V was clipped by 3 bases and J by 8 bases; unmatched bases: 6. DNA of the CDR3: TGTGCCTGGAGGGCGACTAGCGGGAGGTCGGGGGAGCTGTTTTTT. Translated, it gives CAWRATSGRSGELFF.

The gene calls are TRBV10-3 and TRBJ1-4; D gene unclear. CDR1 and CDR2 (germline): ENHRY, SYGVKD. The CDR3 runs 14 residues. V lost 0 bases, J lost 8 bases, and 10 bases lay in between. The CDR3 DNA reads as TGTGCCATCAGTGAGTCAGCTAAACGGGAAAAACTGTTTTTT. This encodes CAISESAKREKLFF.

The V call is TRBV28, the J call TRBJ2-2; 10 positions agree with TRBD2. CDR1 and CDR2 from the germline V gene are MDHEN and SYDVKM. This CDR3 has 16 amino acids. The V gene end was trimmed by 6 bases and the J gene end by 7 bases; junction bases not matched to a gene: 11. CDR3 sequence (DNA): TGTGCCAGCAGGGTCCGAGGGGGACTAGCGATCGGGGAGCTGTTTTTT. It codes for CASRVRGGLAIGELFF. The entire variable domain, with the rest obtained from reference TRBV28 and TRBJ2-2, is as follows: DVKVTQSSRYLVKRTGEKVFLECVQDMDHENMFWYRQDPGLGLRLIYFSYDVKMKEKGDIPEGYSVSREKKERFSLILESASTNQTSMYLCASRVRGGLAIGELFFGEGSRLTVL.

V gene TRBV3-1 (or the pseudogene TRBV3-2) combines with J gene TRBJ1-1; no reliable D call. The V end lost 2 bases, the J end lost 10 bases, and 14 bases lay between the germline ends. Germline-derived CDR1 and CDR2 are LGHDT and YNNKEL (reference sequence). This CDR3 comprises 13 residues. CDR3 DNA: TGTGCCAGCAGCCAACTGGGAGCCCCGCGAGCTTTCTTT. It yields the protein CASSQLGAPRAFF.

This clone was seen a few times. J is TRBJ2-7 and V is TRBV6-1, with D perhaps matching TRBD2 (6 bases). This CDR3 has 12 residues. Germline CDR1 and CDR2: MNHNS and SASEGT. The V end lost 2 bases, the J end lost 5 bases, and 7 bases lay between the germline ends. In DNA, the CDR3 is TGTGCCAGCAGTGAATGGACTAACGAGCAGTACTTC. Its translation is CASSEWTNEQYF.